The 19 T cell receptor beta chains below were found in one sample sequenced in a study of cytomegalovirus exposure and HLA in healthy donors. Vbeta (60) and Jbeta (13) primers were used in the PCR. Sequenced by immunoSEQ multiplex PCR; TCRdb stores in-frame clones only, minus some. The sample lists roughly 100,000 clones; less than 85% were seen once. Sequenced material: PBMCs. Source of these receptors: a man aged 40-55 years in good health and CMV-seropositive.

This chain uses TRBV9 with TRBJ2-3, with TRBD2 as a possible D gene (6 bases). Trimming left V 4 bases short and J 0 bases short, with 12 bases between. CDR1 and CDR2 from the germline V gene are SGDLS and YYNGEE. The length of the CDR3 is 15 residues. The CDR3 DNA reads TGTGCCAGCAGCATTAGCGGTCTCAGCACAGATACGCAGTATTTT. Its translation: CASSISGLSTDTQYF. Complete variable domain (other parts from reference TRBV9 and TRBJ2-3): DSGVTQTPKHLITATGQRVTLRCSPRSGDLSVYWYQQSLDQGLQFLIQYYNGEERAKGNILERFSAQQFPDLHSELNLSSLELGDSALYFCASSISGLSTDTQYFGPGTRLTVL.

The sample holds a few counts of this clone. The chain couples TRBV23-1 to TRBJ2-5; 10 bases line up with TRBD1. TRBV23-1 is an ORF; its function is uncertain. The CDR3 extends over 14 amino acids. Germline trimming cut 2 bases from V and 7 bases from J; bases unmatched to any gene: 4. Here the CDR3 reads CASSQGTGVGTQYF. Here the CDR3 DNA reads TGCGCCAGCAGTCAAGGGACAGGGGTGGGGACCCAGTACTTC.

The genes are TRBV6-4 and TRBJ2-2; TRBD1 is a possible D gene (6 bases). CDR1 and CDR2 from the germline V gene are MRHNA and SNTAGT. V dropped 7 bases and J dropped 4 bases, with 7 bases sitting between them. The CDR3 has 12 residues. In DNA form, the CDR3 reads TGTGCCAGCATGACAGGCACCGGGGAGCTGTTTTTT. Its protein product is CASMTGTGELFF.

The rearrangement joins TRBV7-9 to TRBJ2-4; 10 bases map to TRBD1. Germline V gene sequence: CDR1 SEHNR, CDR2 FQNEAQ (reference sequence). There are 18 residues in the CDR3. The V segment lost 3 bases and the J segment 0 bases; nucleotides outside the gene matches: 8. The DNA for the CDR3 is TGTGCCAGCAGCTTCGGACAGGGGGGCAGCCTAGCCAAAAACATTCAGTACTTC. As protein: CASSFGQGGSLAKNIQYF.

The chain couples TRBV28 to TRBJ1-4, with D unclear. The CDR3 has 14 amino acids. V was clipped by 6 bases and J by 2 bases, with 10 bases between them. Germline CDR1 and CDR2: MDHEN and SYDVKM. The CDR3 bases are TGTGCCAGCAGGGGTACTACGACTAATGAAAAACTGTTTTTT. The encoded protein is CASRGTTTNEKLFF.

CDR3 DNA sequence: TGTGCCTGGAGTGTAAACCCCTCGACAATTCAGTTCTTC. Translation gives CAWSVNPSTIQFF. The rearrangement uses TRBV30 and TRBJ2-1; D ambiguous. Germline V gene data show CDR1 as GTSNPN and CDR2 as SVGIG (reference sequence). The CDR3 extends over 13 amino acids. The V end was cut by 0 bases, the J end by 13 bases, with 16 bases between.

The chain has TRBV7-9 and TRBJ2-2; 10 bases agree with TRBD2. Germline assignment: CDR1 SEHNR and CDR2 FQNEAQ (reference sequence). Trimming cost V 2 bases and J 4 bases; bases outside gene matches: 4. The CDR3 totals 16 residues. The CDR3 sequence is CASSLSGLAATGELFF. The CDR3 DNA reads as TGTGCCAGCAGCTTATCCGGACTAGCGGCCACCGGGGAGCTGTTTTTT.

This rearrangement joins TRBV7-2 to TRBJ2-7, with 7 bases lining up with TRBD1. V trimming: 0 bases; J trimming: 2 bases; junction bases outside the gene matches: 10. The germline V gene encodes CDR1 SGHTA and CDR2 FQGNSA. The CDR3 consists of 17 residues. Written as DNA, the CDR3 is TGTGCCAGCAGCTTAGCCGGGACAGCTAGTCCCCCCTACGAGCAGTACTTC. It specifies CASSLAGTASPPYEQYF.

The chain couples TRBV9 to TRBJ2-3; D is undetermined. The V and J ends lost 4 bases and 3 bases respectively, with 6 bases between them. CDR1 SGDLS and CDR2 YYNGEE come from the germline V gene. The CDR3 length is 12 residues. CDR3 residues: CASSRVTDTQYF. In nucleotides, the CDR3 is TGTGCCAGCAGCCGCGTGACAGATACGCAGTATTTT.

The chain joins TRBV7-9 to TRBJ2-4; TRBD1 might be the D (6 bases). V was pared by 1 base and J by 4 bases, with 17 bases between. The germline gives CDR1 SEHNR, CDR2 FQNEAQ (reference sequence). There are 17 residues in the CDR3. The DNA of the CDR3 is TGTGCCAGCAGCTTAGTGGTTTCAGGGGCCTCTAAAAACATTCAGTACTTC. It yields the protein CASSLVVSGASKNIQYF. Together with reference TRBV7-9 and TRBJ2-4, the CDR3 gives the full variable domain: DTGVSQNPRHKITKRGQNVTFRCDPISEHNRLYWYRQTLGQGPEFLTYFQNEAQLEKSRLLSDRFSAERPKGSFSTLEIQRTEQGDSAMYLCASSLVVSGASKNIQYFGAGTRLSVL.

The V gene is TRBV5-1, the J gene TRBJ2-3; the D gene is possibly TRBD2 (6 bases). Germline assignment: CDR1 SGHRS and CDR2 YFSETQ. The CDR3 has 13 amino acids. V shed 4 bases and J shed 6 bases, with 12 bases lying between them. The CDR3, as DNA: TGCGCCAGCAGCAGGGACTCAACCGATACGCAGTATTTT. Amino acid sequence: CASSRDSTDTQYF.

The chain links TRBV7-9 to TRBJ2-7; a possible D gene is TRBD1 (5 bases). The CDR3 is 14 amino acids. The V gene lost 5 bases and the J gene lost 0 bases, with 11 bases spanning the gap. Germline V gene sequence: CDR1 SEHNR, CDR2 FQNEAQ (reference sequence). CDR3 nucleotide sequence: TGTGCCAGCAGCCCCAGGGCACTCTCCTACGAGCAGTACTTC. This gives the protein CASSPRALSYEQYF.

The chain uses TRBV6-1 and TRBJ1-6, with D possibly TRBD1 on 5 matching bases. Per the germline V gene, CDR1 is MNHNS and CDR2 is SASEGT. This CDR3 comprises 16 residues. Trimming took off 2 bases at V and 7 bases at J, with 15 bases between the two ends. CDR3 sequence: CASSERGLRLNSPLHF. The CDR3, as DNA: TGTGCCAGCAGTGAAAGGGGACTGCGCCTCAATTCACCCCTCCACTTT.

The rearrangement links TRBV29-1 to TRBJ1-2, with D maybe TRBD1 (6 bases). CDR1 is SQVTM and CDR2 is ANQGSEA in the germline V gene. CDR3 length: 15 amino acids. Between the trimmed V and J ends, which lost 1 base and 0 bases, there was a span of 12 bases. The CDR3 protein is CSVEGQGMTNYGYTF. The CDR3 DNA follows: TGCAGCGTTGAAGGGCAGGGGATGACTAACTATGGCTACACCTTC.

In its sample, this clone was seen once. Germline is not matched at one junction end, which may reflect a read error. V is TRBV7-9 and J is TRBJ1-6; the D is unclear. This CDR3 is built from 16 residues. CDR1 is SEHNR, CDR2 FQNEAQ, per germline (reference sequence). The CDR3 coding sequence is TGTTCCAGCAGCTTAGCCGGTTCCCAATATAATTCACCCCTCCACTTT. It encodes CSSSLAGSQYNSPLHF. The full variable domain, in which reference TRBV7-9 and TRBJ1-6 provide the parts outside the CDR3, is DTGVSQNPRHKITKRGQNVTFRCDPISEHNRLYWYRQTLGQGPEFLTYFQNEAQLEKSRLLSDRFSAERPKGSFSTLEIQRTEQGDSAMYLCSSSLAGSQYNSPLHFGNGTRLTVT.

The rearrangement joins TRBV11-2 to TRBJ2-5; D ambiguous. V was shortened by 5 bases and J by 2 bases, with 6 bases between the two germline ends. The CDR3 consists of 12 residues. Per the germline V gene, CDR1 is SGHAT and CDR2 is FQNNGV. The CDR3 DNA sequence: TGTGCCAGCAGCCTACCTCAAGAGACCCAGTACTTC. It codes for CASSLPQETQYF.

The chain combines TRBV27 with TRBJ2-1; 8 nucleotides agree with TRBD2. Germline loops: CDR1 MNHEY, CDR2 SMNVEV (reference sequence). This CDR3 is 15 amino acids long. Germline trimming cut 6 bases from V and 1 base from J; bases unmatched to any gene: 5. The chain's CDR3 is CASSGGTSSYNEQFF. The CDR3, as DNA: TGTGCCAGCAGCGGCGGGACTAGTTCCTACAATGAGCAGTTCTTC.

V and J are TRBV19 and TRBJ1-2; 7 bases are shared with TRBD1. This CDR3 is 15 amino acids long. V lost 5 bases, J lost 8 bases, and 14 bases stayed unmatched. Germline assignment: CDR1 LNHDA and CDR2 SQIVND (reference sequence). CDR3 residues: CASSRAPGQSLGYTF. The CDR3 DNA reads TGTGCCAGTAGTCGCGCACCGGGACAGAGCTTGGGCTACACCTTC.

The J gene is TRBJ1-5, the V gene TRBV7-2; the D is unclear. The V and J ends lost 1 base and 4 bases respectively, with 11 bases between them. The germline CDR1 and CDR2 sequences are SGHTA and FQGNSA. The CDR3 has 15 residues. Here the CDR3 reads CASSLGARTNQPQHF. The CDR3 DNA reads TGTGCCAGCAGCTTAGGCGCTCGAACGAATCAGCCCCAGCATTTT.